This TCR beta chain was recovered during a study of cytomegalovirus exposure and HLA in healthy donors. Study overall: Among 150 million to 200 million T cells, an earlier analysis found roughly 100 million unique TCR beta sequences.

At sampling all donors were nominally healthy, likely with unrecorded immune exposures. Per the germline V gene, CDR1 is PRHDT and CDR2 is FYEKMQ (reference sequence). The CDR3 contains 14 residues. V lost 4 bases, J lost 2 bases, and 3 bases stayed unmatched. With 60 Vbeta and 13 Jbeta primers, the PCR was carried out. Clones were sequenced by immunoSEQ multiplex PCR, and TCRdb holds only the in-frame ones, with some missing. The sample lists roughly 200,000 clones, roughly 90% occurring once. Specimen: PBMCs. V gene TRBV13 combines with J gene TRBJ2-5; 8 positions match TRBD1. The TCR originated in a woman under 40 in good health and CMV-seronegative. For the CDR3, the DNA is TGTGCCAGCAGCTCGGACAGGGCACAAGAGACCCAGTACTTC. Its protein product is CASSSDRAQETQYF. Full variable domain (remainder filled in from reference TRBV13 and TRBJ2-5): AAGVIQSPRHLIKEKRETATLKCYPIPRHDTVYWYQQGPGQDPQFLISFYEKMQSDKGSIPDRFSAQQFSDYHSELNMSSLELGDSALYFCASSSDRAQETQYFGPGTRLLVL.